Listed below are T cell receptor beta chains from one sample, sequenced in a study of cytomegalovirus exposure and HLA in healthy donors. The protocol was immunoSEQ multiplex PCR, while the TCRdb copy is restricted to in-frame clones and leaves out a portion. Of about 150,000 clones in the sample, about 86% were seen once. What was sequenced was PBMCs. These receptors were taken from a human donor in good health. The CDR3 runs from the conserved cysteine through the conserved F or W. The order of the fields is V gene, CDR3 length, J gene, clone size, D gene, CDR3 protein, CDR3 DNA. D genes are given only for firm matches. The size field is filled for only some rows; it gives once, few, many or a size class.

TRBV4-3	17	TRBJ1-5	.	.	CASSQDLTGLGNQPQHF	TGCGCCAGCAGCCAAGATTTGACAGGTCTGGGCAATCAGCCCCAGCATTTT
TRBV2	15	TRBJ1-2	.	.	CARRLSGAGNYGYTF	TGTGCCAGACGGCTCAGCGGGGCGGGAAACTATGGCTACACCTTC
TRBV6-5	15	TRBJ1-6	few	TRBD1	CASSPGTGPGSPLHF	TGTGCCAGCAGTCCCGGGACAGGGCCGGGTTCACCCCTCCACTTT
TRBV15	16	TRBJ2-7	.	.	CATSRTRDIRSYEQYF	TGTGCCACCAGCAGAACCCGGGACATCCGCTCCTACGAGCAGTACTTC
TRBV19	15	TRBJ2-1	.	TRBD2	CASALAGGNGNEQFF	TGTGCCAGTGCTCTAGCGGGAGGAAATGGGAATGAGCAGTTCTTC
TRBV7-3	13	TRBJ1-1	few	.	CASSLNGNTEAFF	TGTGCCAGCAGCTTAAACGGGAACACTGAAGCTTTCTTT
TRBV7-6	15	TRBJ1-1	.	.	CASTPSQKGYPEAFF	TGTGCCAGCACCCCCTCCCAGAAGGGGTATCCTGAAGCTTTCTTT
TRBV27	15	TRBJ2-3	.	TRBD2	CASTILAGHTDTQYF	TGTGCCAGCACCATACTAGCGGGGCACACAGATACGCAGTATTTT
TRBV2	15	TRBJ1-2	.	TRBD1	CASSDGTGGDYGYTF	TGTGCCAGCAGTGATGGGACAGGGGGCGACTATGGCTACACCTTC
TRBV28	14	TRBJ1-1	.	.	CASRREGVSAEAFF	TGTGCCAGCAGAAGGGAGGGGGTTAGCGCTGAAGCTTTCTTT
TRBV6-6	16	TRBJ1-5	once	.	CASSYRGTDATQPQHF	TGTGCCAGCAGTTACCGGGGTACCGATGCAACTCAGCCCCAGCATTTT
TRBV7-8	14	TRBJ2-5	.	.	CASSRSPGGETQYF	TGTGCCAGCAGTCGAAGTCCCGGCGGAGAGACCCAGTACTTC
TRBV11-2	12	TRBJ2-3	.	.	CASSLGGDTQYF	TGTGCCAGCAGCCTGGGAGGAGATACGCAGTATTTT
TRBV5-1	14	TRBJ2-7	.	TRBD1	CASGFPQGDYEQYF	TGCGCCAGCGGTTTCCCACAGGGGGACTACGAGCAGTACTTC
TRBV7-9	14	TRBJ1-2	.	TRBD1	CASSPGGTWNGYTF	TGTGCCAGCAGCCCAGGGGGAACTTGGAATGGCTACACCTTC
TRBV19	16	TRBJ2-1	.	TRBD1	CASSFSGTVPPYEQFF	TGTGCCAGTAGTTTTTCCGGGACAGTACCGCCGTATGAGCAGTTCTTC
TRBV5-1	16	TRBJ1-3	.	.	CASSSTTGDSGNTIYF	TGCGCCAGCAGCTCGACGACTGGAGACTCTGGAAACACCATATATTTT
TRBV2	12	TRBJ1-1	few	.	CASRVPNTEAFF	TGTGCCAGTCGGGTCCCGAACACTGAAGCTTTCTTT
TRBV5-1	11	TRBJ1-1	.	.	CASSQNTEAFF	TGCGCCAGCAGCCAGAACACTGAAGCTTTCTTT
TRBV6-5	13	TRBJ2-3	.	.	CASRNRVPDTQYF	TGTGCCAGCAGGAACAGGGTCCCAGATACGCAGTATTTT
TRBV19	13	TRBJ1-5	.	.	CASSIRGDQPQHF	TGTGCCAGTAGTATTCGGGGGGATCAGCCCCAGCATTTT
TRBV7-6	14	TRBJ1-4	.	.	CASSSQRQNEKLFF	TGTGCCAGCAGCTCCCAGAGGCAGAATGAAAAACTGTTTTTT
TRBV27	15	TRBJ2-7	.	.	CASSNTGTLPGEQYF	TGTGCCAGCAGTAATACAGGGACCCTACCGGGAGAGCAGTACTTC
TRBV2	15	TRBJ2-7	few	TRBD1	CASSGQGAVSYEQYF	TGTGCCAGCAGTGGACAGGGGGCAGTATCCTACGAGCAGTACTTC
TRBV6-5	14	TRBJ1-1	.	.	CASSEPGLYTEAFF	TGTGCCAGCAGTGAGCCGGGACTCTACACTGAAGCTTTCTTT
TRBV5-4	15	TRBJ2-2	.	TRBD2	CASSLGRENSGELFF	TGTGCCAGCAGCTTGGGGCGGGAGAATTCCGGGGAGCTGTTTTTT
TRBV28	12	TRBJ1-2	.	.	CASSSGRYGYTF	TGTGCCAGCAGTTCTGGCCGTTATGGCTACACCTTC
TRBV9	15	TRBJ1-2	.	.	CASSRTDRPNYGYTF	TGTGCCAGCAGCCGAACTGACAGGCCTAACTATGGCTACACCTTC
TRBV6-6	14	TRBJ1-1	.	TRBD1	CASSYQGANTEAFF	TGTGCCAGCAGTTACCAGGGGGCGAACACTGAAGCTTTCTTT
TRBV28	15	TRBJ2-3	.	TRBD1	CASAGQGLSTDTQYF	TGTGCCAGCGCCGGACAGGGCCTAAGCACAGATACGCAGTATTTT
TRBV28	18	TRBJ2-7	.	TRBD2	CASSHGLAGEALSYEQYF	TGTGCCAGCAGCCATGGGTTAGCGGGAGAGGCTCTCTCCTACGAGCAGTACTTC
TRBV27	14	TRBJ1-2	.	.	CASSLTPLAGGYTF	TGTGCCAGCAGTTTAACCCCACTGGCAGGTGGCTACACCTTC